Listed below are T cell receptor beta chains from one sample, sequenced in a study of blood T cell repertoires in COVID-19. Some clones are missing from TCRdb's copy, which holds only in-frame ones; the method was immunoSEQ multiplex PCR. Seen here are about 230,000 clones, 65% to 90% observed once, and the top ten hold 9.5% to 13%. Sequencing used peripheral blood. These receptors were obtained from a man aged 50-59 years with COVID-19, enrolled during active disease. Both conserved end residues are part of each CDR3. A D gene is named only where the DNA matches it firmly. Where a row states a size, it is once, few, many or the class of an expanded clone; other rows omit it.

size: -; D: TRBD2; J: TRBJ2-2; V: TRBV19; DNA: TGTGCCAGTAGTATAGCACTAGCGGGGAACACCGGGGAGCTGTTTTTT; CDR3: CASSIALAGNTGELFF
size: -; D: TRBD1; J: TRBJ2-7; V: TRBV5-6; DNA: TGTGCCAGCAGCTTGGGACAGGGACGCTACGAGCAGTACTTC; CDR3: CASSLGQGRYEQYF
size: -; D: -; J: TRBJ1-2; V: TRBV3-1/TRBV3-2; DNA: TGTGCCAGCAGCCCACAGGAAGGGGATCACTATGGCTACACCTTC; CDR3: CASSPQEGDHYGYTF
size: -; D: -; J: TRBJ2-2; V: TRBV30; DNA: TGTGCTCTGGAGCTCTCCCTGAACACCGGGGAGCTGTTTTTT; CDR3: CALELSLNTGELFF
size: -; D: TRBD1; J: TRBJ2-2; V: TRBV11-2; DNA: TGTGCCAGCAGCTTCGACAGGGGGCCCCACTACAACACCGGGGAGCTGTTTTTT; CDR3: CASSFDRGPHYNTGELFF
size: few; D: -; J: TRBJ1-6; V: TRBV27; DNA: TGTGCCAGCAGTTTAGGGCAGCGGTATTCACCCCTCCACTTT; CDR3: CASSLGQRYSPLHF
size: -; D: -; J: TRBJ2-7; V: TRBV14; DNA: TGTGCCAGCAGCCAAGTAGTCCGGGAGCAGTACTTC; CDR3: CASSQVVREQYF
size: -; D: -; J: TRBJ1-5; V: TRBV27; DNA: TGTGCCAGCAGATTGTATAGCAATCAGCCCCAGCATTTT; CDR3: CASRLYSNQPQHF
size: -; D: TRBD2; J: TRBJ2-1; V: TRBV7-3; DNA: TGTGCCAGCAGCCGATCCTCACTAGCGGGCTACAATGAGCAGTTCTTC; CDR3: CASSRSSLAGYNEQFF
size: -; D: -; J: TRBJ2-5; V: TRBV18; DNA: TGTGCCAGCTCACCACCGGGAGGAGGTCAAGAGACCCAGTACTTC; CDR3: CASSPPGGGQETQYF
size: -; D: -; J: TRBJ2-1; V: TRBV15; DNA: TGTGCCACCAGCAGCTCCAATCTAGCGAATTACAATGAGCAGTTCTTC; CDR3: CATSSSNLANYNEQFF
size: -; D: TRBD1; J: TRBJ2-1; V: TRBV29-1; DNA: TGCAGCGTTGATGCTACAGGGGGCAATGAGCAGTTCTTC; CDR3: CSVDATGGNEQFF
size: -; D: -; J: TRBJ1-6; V: TRBV2; DNA: TGTGCCAGCAGGCGGGGGGCTCCCTATAATTCACCCCTCCACTTT; CDR3: CASRRGAPYNSPLHF
size: -; D: -; J: TRBJ1-5; V: TRBV5-1; DNA: TGCGCCAGCAGCACCCGACAGTATAGCAATCAGCCCCAGCATTTT; CDR3: CASSTRQYSNQPQHF
size: once; D: -; J: TRBJ1-1; V: TRBV6-2/TRBV6-3; DNA: TGTGCCAGCAGCCCCTGGGCGAGCAGGGGCACTGAAGCTTTCTTT; CDR3: CASSPWASRGTEAFF
size: -; D: TRBD1; J: TRBJ1-2; V: TRBV11-2; DNA: TGTGCCAGCAGCCTCAAGACAGGGGGCCCTACTAACTATGGCTACACCTTC; CDR3: CASSLKTGGPTNYGYTF
size: -; D: -; J: TRBJ2-1; V: TRBV2; DNA: TGTGCCAGCAGTGAACCGTACAATGAGCAGTTCTTC; CDR3: CASSEPYNEQFF
size: -; D: TRBD1; J: TRBJ2-7; V: TRBV12-3/TRBV12-4; DNA: TGTGCCAGCAGTCGGGACAGGGGTTACGAGCAGTACTTC; CDR3: CASSRDRGYEQYF
size: -; D: TRBD2; J: TRBJ2-1; V: TRBV7-3; DNA: TGTGCCAGCAGCTTAAGCGGGAGCTCCTACAATGAGCAGTTCTTC; CDR3: CASSLSGSSYNEQFF
size: -; D: -; J: TRBJ1-3; V: TRBV29-1; DNA: TGCAGCGTTCGCGGTTTACCGGGGTACTCTGGAAACACCATATATTTT; CDR3: CSVRGLPGYSGNTIYF
size: -; D: TRBD2; J: TRBJ2-1; V: TRBV29-1; DNA: TGCAGCGTTGACTTGACTAGCCGAAATGAGCAGTTCTTC; CDR3: CSVDLTSRNEQFF
size: -; D: TRBD2; J: TRBJ2-1; V: TRBV5-4; DNA: TGTGCCAGCAGCCCCCCCGGGACTAGCGGGAGGCGCAATGAGCAGTTCTTC; CDR3: CASSPPGTSGRRNEQFF